These 20 T cell receptor beta chains share one sample of origin, sequenced in a study of response to subunit inactivated influenza vaccine. TCRdb analysed the RT-PCR reads with MiXCR anew, one entry per CDR3 protein. The sample records 650,000 to 800,000 distinct CDR3 sequences, roughly 20% being singletons. Sequenced here: PBMCs from blood, sampled about 5 days after vaccination. All receptors derive from a man over 45 who received an inactivated influenza vaccine.

This clonotype showed up many times. The rearrangement links TRBV4-3 to TRBJ2-5; no clear D. Germline V lookup: CDR1 LGHNA, CDR2 YSLEER. The germline V and J ends were trimmed by 0 bases and 1 base, with 6 bases remaining between them. The CDR3 length is 14 residues. DNA for the CDR3: TGCGCCAGCAGCCAAGAGACGTTCCAAGAGACCCAGTACTTC. Translating it yields CASSQETFQETQYF.

The chain links TRBV9 to TRBJ2-3, with D unclear. V lost 3 bases and J 3 bases, leaving 8 bases between the germline ends. Germline V gene lookup returns CDR1 SGDLS and CDR2 YYNGEE. This CDR3 is 13 amino acids long. The CDR3 sequence: CASSEVTTDTQYF. CDR3 DNA: TGTGCCAGCAGCGAGGTTACTACAGATACGCAGTATTTT.

There are many counts of this clonotype. The chain has TRBV20-1 and TRBJ2-3; the match to TRBD2 covers 14 bases. The CDR3 length is 14 residues. Germline V gene sequence: CDR1 DFQATT, CDR2 SNEGSKA (reference sequence). The J segment lost 4 bases and the V segment lost 6 bases, leaving 3 bases of the junction unmatched. CDR3 coding DNA: TGCAGTGCAAGACTAGCGGGAGGGCCAGATACGCAGTATTTT. Translated: CSARLAGGPDTQYF.

The chain uses TRBV7-2 and TRBJ2-2; tentative D call: TRBD2 (5 bases). This CDR3 spans 17 amino acids. In germline, CDR1 is SGHTA, CDR2 FQGNSA. V was cut by 3 bases and J by 3 bases, with 17 bases left in between. The CDR3 here is CASSFKSSRGYTGELFF. Here the CDR3 DNA reads TGTGCCAGCAGCTTTAAGTCTAGTCGGGGTTACACCGGGGAGCTGTTTTTT.

The chain combines TRBV5-1 with TRBJ2-7; 9 positions agree with TRBD1. Germline CDR1 and CDR2: SGHRS and YFSETQ. V gave up 0 bases and J gave up 5 bases; unmatched junction bases: 9. The CDR3 has 16 amino acids. The CDR3 nucleotides are TGCGCCAGCAGCTTGGGGGGGACAGGGACTCGTGACGAGCAGTACTTC. Translated, it gives CASSLGGTGTRDEQYF.

This sequence joins TRBV12-3 or TRBV12-4 and TRBJ2-3; D is possibly TRBD2 (7 bases). This CDR3 is built from 16 residues. Trimming took off 3 bases at V and 0 bases at J, with 13 bases between the two ends. CDR3 nucleotides: TGTGCCAGCAGTTTGGGGGGGCGGTCAAGCACAGATACGCAGTATTTT. Translation: CASSLGGRSSTDTQYF.

This clonotype was seen a handful of times. The chain uses TRBV4-3 and TRBJ2-1; a possible D gene is TRBD1 (6 bases). CDR1 is LGHNA and CDR2 is YSLEER in the germline V gene. The CDR3 length is 16 residues. The V and J ends lost 0 bases and 2 bases respectively, with 11 bases between them. The CDR3: CASSQDGQGTYNEQFF. CDR3 bases: TGCGCCAGCAGCCAAGATGGGCAGGGGACCTACAATGAGCAGTTCTTC.

This clonotype turned up a few times. The V call is TRBV7-9, the J call TRBJ1-1, with 8 positions matching TRBD1. CDR1 and CDR2 from the germline V gene are SEHNR and FQNEAQ (reference sequence). The CDR3 is made up of 15 amino acids. V lost 5 bases, J lost 0 bases, and 5 bases stayed unmatched. CDR3: CASSIWDRLNTEAFF. In DNA, the CDR3 is TGTGCCAGCAGCATATGGGACAGGTTGAACACTGAAGCTTTCTTT.

The V gene is TRBV11-2, the J gene TRBJ2-2; D is possibly TRBD1 (6 bases). CDR1 is SGHAT and CDR2 is FQNNGV in the germline V gene. This CDR3 is built from 15 residues. Trimming cost V 8 bases and J 5 bases, with 18 bases left between them. This CDR3 is CASHGVQGKTGELFF. In DNA, the CDR3 is TGTGCCAGCCACGGAGTGCAGGGGAAAACCGGGGAGCTGTTTTTT.

There are a few counts of this clonotype. The chain employs TRBV7-9 and TRBJ1-1; 8 nucleotides line up with TRBD1. The germline V gene encodes CDR1 SEHNR and CDR2 FQNEAQ (reference sequence). CDR3 length: 15 residues. The V segment lost 1 base and the J segment 8 bases; nucleotides outside the gene matches: 9. The CDR3 is CASSLVRPGGGEAFF. CDR3 in DNA: TGTGCCAGCAGCTTAGTGCGTCCAGGGGGCGGGGAAGCTTTCTTT.

The chain combines TRBV27 with TRBJ2-3; D gene ambiguous. This CDR3 contains 13 residues. Deletions cut 5 bases from V and 5 bases from J, with 11 bases between. Germline CDR1 is MNHEY and CDR2 is SMNVEV (reference sequence). CDR3 coding DNA: TGTGCCAGCAGTCCGTCTTGGGGAGATACGCAGTATTTT. It codes for CASSPSWGDTQYF.

In this sample, this clonotype turned up a few times. The V gene is TRBV7-9, the J gene TRBJ2-5, with D unclear. The V gene lost 2 bases and the J gene lost 1 base, with 8 bases spanning the gap. CDR1 is SEHNR and CDR2 is FQNEAQ in the germline V gene (reference sequence). This CDR3 spans 14 amino acids. The CDR3 nucleotides read TGTGCCAGCAGCTTAATGGCAGTCCAAGAGACCCAGTACTTC. Translation: CASSLMAVQETQYF.

This clonotype was recorded many times. The rearrangement uses TRBV29-1 and TRBJ2-5; D is undetermined. CDR3 length equals 13 residues. V lost 3 bases and J lost 6, with 14 bases in between. Per the germline V gene, CDR1 is SQVTM and CDR2 is ANQGSEA. As DNA, the CDR3 is TGCAGCGTTGAGTGGGTGGCAGGACAGACCCAGTACTTC. Its protein product is CSVEWVAGQTQYF.

The genes are TRBV4-1 and TRBJ2-7; 16 nucleotides align to TRBD2. Trimming removed 3 bases from V and 6 bases from J; junction bases left unmatched: 5. The CDR3 has 16 residues. Per germline, CDR1 MGHRA and CDR2 YSYEKL. The CDR3, as DNA: TGCGCCAGCAGCCAGGGACTAGCGGGAGGGCCGGTCGAGCAGTACTTC. Its protein product is CASSQGLAGGPVEQYF.

The J gene is TRBJ1-5, the V gene TRBV20-1; 7 nucleotides match TRBD1. Germline CDR1 and CDR2: DFQATT and SNEGSKA (reference sequence). The CDR3 loop spans 16 amino acids. The V and J ends lost 0 bases and 3 bases, in that order; junction bases with no gene match: 8. For the CDR3, the DNA is TGCAGTGCTAGAGATCCAGGGACAGCCACCAATCAGCCCCAGCATTTT. Translated: CSARDPGTATNQPQHF.

The rearrangement uses TRBV7-2 and TRBJ2-7; D not resolved. V lost 1 base and J 2 bases, leaving 9 bases between the germline ends. CDR1 SGHTA and CDR2 FQGNSA come from the germline V gene. This CDR3 is 14 amino acids long. Here the CDR3 reads CASSLGRQAYEQYF. CDR3 DNA: TGTGCCAGCAGCTTAGGTCGGCAGGCCTACGAGCAGTACTTC.

This sequence joins TRBV12-3 or TRBV12-4 and TRBJ2-1, with TRBD2 as a possible D gene (7 bases). With 5 bases removed from V and 3 bases from J, the gap between germline ends came to 14 bases. This CDR3 is built from 15 residues. This CDR3 is CASSQGRGVYNEQFF. The DNA for the CDR3 is TGTGCCAGCAGTCAGGGGAGGGGTGTCTACAATGAGCAGTTCTTC.

This clonotype was seen repeatedly, ten times or more. This CDR3 reads CAISGGLMDTQYF. The DNA of the CDR3 is TGTGCCATCTCGGGGGGGCTGATGGATACGCAGTATTTT. J is TRBJ2-3 and V is TRBV15; 8 bases agree with TRBD2. Germline values: CDR1 LNHNV, CDR2 YYDKDF (reference sequence). The CDR3 loop spans 13 amino acids. Germline trimming cut 10 bases from V and 6 bases from J; bases unmatched to any gene: 9.

J is TRBJ2-2 and V is TRBV29-1; TRBD1 aligns across 7 bases. V was pared by 7 bases and J by 4 bases, with 6 bases of the junction left unmatched. The CDR3 spans 13 residues. In germline, CDR1 is SQVTM, CDR2 ANQGSEA. CDR3 in amino acids: CSAGDRFTGELFF. In DNA form, the CDR3 reads TGCAGCGCCGGGGACAGATTCACCGGGGAGCTGTTTTTT.

The chain recombines TRBV29-1 with TRBJ2-3; perhaps TRBD2 as D (5 bases). The CDR3 spans 11 residues. Trimming stripped 6 bases from V and 7 bases from J, with 11 bases between. Germline values: CDR1 SQVTM, CDR2 ANQGSEA. The DNA of the CDR3 is TGCAGCGTGGGAGTGTTCAATACGCAGTATTTT. Its protein product is CSVGVFNTQYF.